This T cell receptor beta chain was captured by sequencing in a study of neurological immune-mediated disorders. TCRdb reprocessed the 5' RACE reads with MiXCR, giving one entry per CDR3 protein. The sample shows about 59,000 distinct CDR3 sequences, around 24% of them seen only once. This clonotype was seen many times. Per the germline V gene, CDR1 is MDHEN and CDR2 is SYDVKM. The CDR3 runs 15 residues. V lost 5 bases, J lost 1 base, and 11 bases lay in between. The sample's time point: technical triplicate 2. Sequenced sample: PBMCs. The chain links TRBV28 to TRBJ2-2; tentative D call: TRBD1 (5 bases). The TCR sequence derives from a man in his sixties with HTLV-1-associated myelopathy (HAM/TSP). In nucleotides, the CDR3 is TGTGCCAGCAGTACCCGGACACTGAACACCGGGGAGCTGTTTTTT. It is translated as CASSTRTLNTGELFF. Drawing the rest from reference TRBV28 and TRBJ2-2, the complete variable domain is DVKVTQSSRYLVKRTGEKVFLECVQDMDHENMFWYRQDPGLGLRLIYFSYDVKMKEKGDIPEGYSVSREKKERFSLILESASTNQTSMYLCASSTRTLNTGELFFGEGSRLTVL.